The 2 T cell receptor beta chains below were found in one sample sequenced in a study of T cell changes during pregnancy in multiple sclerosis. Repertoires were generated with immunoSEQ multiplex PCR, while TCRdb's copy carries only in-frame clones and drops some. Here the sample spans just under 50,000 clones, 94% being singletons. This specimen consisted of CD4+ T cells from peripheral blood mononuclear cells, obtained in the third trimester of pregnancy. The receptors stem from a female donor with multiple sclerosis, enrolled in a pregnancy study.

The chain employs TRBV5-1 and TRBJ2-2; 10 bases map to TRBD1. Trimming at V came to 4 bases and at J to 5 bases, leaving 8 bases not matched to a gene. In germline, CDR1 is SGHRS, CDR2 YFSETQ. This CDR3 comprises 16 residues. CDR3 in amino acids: CASSITGTGVTGELFF. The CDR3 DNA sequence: TGCGCCAGCAGCATTACCGGGACAGGGGTAACCGGGGAGCTGTTTTTT.

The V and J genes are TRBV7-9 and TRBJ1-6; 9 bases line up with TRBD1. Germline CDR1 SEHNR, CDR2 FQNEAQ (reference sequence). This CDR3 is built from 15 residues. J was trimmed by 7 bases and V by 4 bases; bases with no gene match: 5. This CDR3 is CASSSRTGENSPLHF. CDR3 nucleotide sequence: TGTGCCAGCAGCTCTAGGACAGGGGAAAATTCACCCCTCCACTTT.